These 25 T cell receptor beta chains were sequenced from one sample in a study of graft-versus-host responses after intestinal transplantation. Produced via immunoSEQ multiplex PCR; TCRdb's table is partial and in-frame only. The repertoire includes roughly 16,000 clones, roughly three fifths of them detected once, and over 10% sits in the top ten. Processing released intraepithelial and lamina propria lymphocytes from the graft tissue. The starting material was ileum tissue, obtained 524 days after transplant. All receptors derive from a human patient who received an intestinal transplant, so some T cells may come from the graft donor.

CDR3 nucleotides: TGTGCCAGCTCACCTCAGGGGAAGGGCTATGGCTACACCTTC. Translated, it gives CASSPQGKGYGYTF. V and J are TRBV18 and TRBJ1-2, with D maybe TRBD1 (6 bases). V was cut by 3 bases and J by 4 bases, with 12 bases left in between. The germline gives CDR1 KGHSH, CDR2 LQKENI. The CDR3 has 14 amino acids.

This chain uses TRBV18 with TRBJ1-2; 7 bases map to TRBD1. The germline CDR1 and CDR2 sequences are KGHSH and LQKENI. V dropped 2 bases and J dropped 6; count of bases not matched to a gene: 3. The CDR3 spans 13 residues. The CDR3: CASSPGDRDGYTF. The CDR3 DNA reads TGTGCCAGCTCACCAGGAGACAGGGATGGCTACACCTTC.

This clone occurred a few times. This chain connects TRBV19 to TRBJ2-7; 15 nucleotides agree with TRBD2. The CDR3 extends over 15 amino acids. Germline values: CDR1 LNHDA, CDR2 SQIVND (reference sequence). The junction had 4 bases not matched to a gene; V was cut back by 5 bases and J by 5 bases. CDR3 region: CASSPGLAGGNEQYF. For the CDR3, the DNA is TGTGCCAGTAGTCCGGGACTAGCGGGGGGCAACGAGCAGTACTTC.

The chain employs TRBV6-6 and TRBJ2-7; 10 bases agree with TRBD1. This CDR3 is 15 amino acids long. With V trimmed by 6 bases and J by 3 bases, 8 bases remained unmatched. The germline CDR1 and CDR2 sequences are MNHNY and SVGAGI (reference sequence). CDR3: CASSLGQGDVYEQYF. Written as DNA, the CDR3 is TGTGCCAGCAGCCTTGGACAGGGGGATGTCTACGAGCAGTACTTC.

This clone was found a few times. The chain carries TRBV7-9 and TRBJ1-5; D is unresolved. Trimming pared 6 bases from V and 6 bases from J, leaving 15 bases between. The CDR3 extends over 14 amino acids. CDR1 SEHNR and CDR2 FQNEAQ come from the germline V gene (reference sequence). DNA for the CDR3: TGTGCCAGCAGTCAAATGAGGGAAGCTCAGCCCCAGCATTTT. The encoded protein is CASSQMREAQPQHF.

The chain links TRBV21-1 to TRBJ2-7; TRBD1, the D gene given by the table, was not confirmed from the DNA. TRBV21-1 is deemed a pseudogene. CDR3 length equals 22 residues. The CDR3 DNA follows: TGTGCCACAGCACCGAGGGGACAGGGGAATAGGACAGGCCCTTTTAGCTCCTACGAGCAGTACTTC. It translates to CATAPRGQGNRTGPFSSYEQYF.

The chain uses TRBV9 and TRBJ2-2; 8 bases are a match to TRBD2. CDR3 length: 17 amino acids. The V gene's germline CDR1 is SGDLS and CDR2 YYNGEE. Trimming at V came to 0 bases and at J to 4 bases, leaving 8 bases not matched to a gene. The CDR3, as DNA: TGTGCCAGCAGCGTAGGGGGTAGCGGGACCACCACCGGGGAGCTGTTTTTT. This translates into CASSVGGSGTTTGELFF.

This clone was observed a handful of times. J is TRBJ1-1 and V is TRBV30; perhaps TRBD1 as D (5 bases). This CDR3 region has 11 residues. V lost 8 bases and J lost 6, with 13 bases in between. In germline, CDR1 is GTSNPN, CDR2 SVGIG (reference sequence). CDR3 loop: CATSGDAEAFF. The CDR3 DNA follows: TGTGCCACGTCGGGGGACGCTGAAGCTTTCTTT.

For this clone: Relative to the germline gene, one junction end is altered; a read error may explain this. CDR3 in DNA: TGTGCCAGCAGTCGACAGGGGCTTGGGTACGAGCAGTACTTC. Translation gives CASSRQGLGYEQYF. The chain carries TRBV10-3 and TRBJ2-7; 8 bases fit TRBD1. The germline V gene has CDR1 ENHRY and CDR2 SYGVKD. The CDR3 is 14 residues long.

The rearrangement links TRBV4-3 to TRBJ2-1; D might be TRBD2 (6 bases). The CDR3 has 15 residues. Germline CDR1 reads LGHNA; CDR2 reads YSLEER. V lost 1 base and J lost 7, with 14 bases in between. CDR3 sequence: CASSQAPGEGNEQFF. The CDR3, as DNA: TGCGCCAGCAGCCAAGCCCCGGGGGAAGGGAATGAGCAGTTCTTC.

The chain combines TRBV7-2 with TRBJ1-1; 8 nucleotides align to TRBD1. The CDR3 has 13 amino acids. The J segment lost 4 bases and the V segment lost 9 bases, leaving 7 bases of the junction unmatched. The V gene's germline CDR1 is SGHTA and CDR2 FQGNSA. CDR3 DNA: TGTGCCAGTATACAGGGGGTGGGCACTGAAGCTTTCTTT. Its translation: CASIQGVGTEAFF.

The chain joins TRBV25-1 to TRBJ2-5; possibly TRBD2 for D (6 bases). The CDR3 sequence is 13 residues long. Trimming removed 3 bases from V and 11 bases from J, with 16 bases in between. Germline CDR1 reads MGHDK; CDR2 reads SYGVNS. In DNA form, the CDR3 reads TGTGCCAGCAGTGACACGACGGCTCGGGAGCAGTACTTC. This sequence encodes CASSDTTAREQYF.

The chain recombines TRBV7-8 with TRBJ2-7; the match to TRBD2 covers 7 bases. This CDR3 has 15 amino acids. V dropped 0 bases and J dropped 3; count of bases not matched to a gene: 5. CDR1 is SGHVS and CDR2 is FQNEAQ in the germline V gene. CDR3 nucleotides: TGTGCCAGCAGCTTAGCGGGGACTAACTACTACGAGCAGTACTTC. It codes for CASSLAGTNYYEQYF.

V gene TRBV18 combines with J gene TRBJ2-2, with 8 bases matching TRBD1. CDR1 is KGHSH, CDR2 LQKENI, per germline. V lost 3 bases and J lost 0; bases outside the gene matches: 3. The CDR3 totals 16 residues. CDR3 nucleotide sequence: TGTGCCAGCTCACCGGGACAGGCCGCGAACACCGGGGAGCTGTTTTTT. It codes for CASSPGQAANTGELFF.

This clone was recorded only once. V and J are TRBV27 and TRBJ2-5; 13 bases align to TRBD2. Germline loops: CDR1 MNHEY, CDR2 SMNVEV (reference sequence). Trimming cost V 6 bases and J 6 bases; bases outside gene matches: 7. The CDR3 contains 15 residues. The CDR3: CASSQLAGGEKTQYF. The CDR3 DNA follows: TGTGCCAGCAGCCAACTAGCGGGGGGGGAAAAGACCCAGTACTTC.

This chain joins TRBV10-3 and TRBJ2-3; 8 bases line up with TRBD1. The CDR3 totals 15 residues. The J segment lost 5 bases and the V segment lost 6 bases, leaving 10 bases of the junction unmatched. The V gene's germline CDR1 is ENHRY and CDR2 SYGVKD. DNA for the CDR3: TGTGCCATCAGACGCGGGACAGGTTTGGGAGATACGCAGTATTTT. It codes for CAIRRGTGLGDTQYF.

The chain links TRBV7-2 to TRBJ1-1; D not resolved. Trimming took 4 bases from V and 1 from J, leaving 10 bases between them. Germline V CDR1 and CDR2: SGHTA, FQGNSA. The CDR3 covers 14 residues. The CDR3 DNA sequence: TGTGCCAGCAGCTGGCGGCTGGGGAACACTGAAGCTTTCTTT. It translates to CASSWRLGNTEAFF.

The rearrangement joins TRBV12-5 to TRBJ2-7; 7 bases agree with TRBD1. Trimming removed 3 bases from V and 3 bases from J; junction bases left unmatched: 5. The CDR3 contains 14 residues. Germline V gene sequence: CDR1 LGHNT, CDR2 FRNRAP. The CDR3 bases are TGTGCTAGTGGTTTAGGGCAGGGGGACTACGAGCAGTACTTC. Protein: CASGLGQGDYEQYF.

The chain uses TRBV30 and TRBJ1-1, with 7 nucleotides matching TRBD1. Germline CDR1 GTSNPN, CDR2 SVGIG (reference sequence). The V gene end was trimmed by 2 bases and the J gene end by 6 bases; junction bases not matched to a gene: 12. This CDR3 is built from 15 residues. The CDR3 is CAWSFPWTGYPEAFF. Here the CDR3 DNA reads TGTGCCTGGAGTTTTCCTTGGACAGGATACCCTGAAGCTTTCTTT.

The chain uses TRBV14 and TRBJ1-3; 7 bases agree with TRBD1. This CDR3 comprises 15 residues. V lost 4 bases, J lost 0 bases, and 3 bases stayed unmatched. Germline values: CDR1 SGHDN, CDR2 FVKESK. CDR3 residues: CASSRQGPSGNTIYF. The DNA for the CDR3 is TGTGCCAGCAGCCGACAGGGCCCCTCTGGAAACACCATATATTTT.

This clone appeared a single time. The CDR3 region is CASSLEAGNNEQFF. In DNA form, the CDR3 reads TGTGCCAGCAGCTTAGAGGCGGGGAACAATGAGCAGTTCTTC. The chain is built from TRBV7-7 and TRBJ2-1; D is perhaps TRBD2 (6 bases). There are 14 residues in the CDR3. Between the trimmed V and J ends, which lost 1 base and 5 bases, there was a span of 9 bases. CDR1 is SSHAT, CDR2 FNYEAQ, per germline (reference sequence). The full variable domain, rest sourced from reference TRBV7-7 and TRBJ2-1, is GAGVSQSPRYKVTKRGQDVTLRCDPISSHATLYWYQQALGQGPEFLTYFNYEAQPDKSGLPSDRFSAERPEGSISTLTIQRTEQRDSAMYRCASSLEAGNNEQFFGPGTRLTVL.

This chain connects TRBV19 to TRBJ1-2; 8 bases are a match to TRBD1. CDR1 is LNHDA, CDR2 SQIVND, per germline (reference sequence). The CDR3 is 14 amino acids. After removal of 3 bases from V and 6 bases from J, the junction contained 6 bases not matched to a gene. This chain's CDR3 is CASSIRATGDGYTF. The CDR3 DNA reads TGTGCCAGTAGTATTCGGGCGACAGGGGATGGCTACACCTTC.

This clone was counted between two and nine times. The CDR3 region is CASSYSGVNTEAFF. The CDR3 DNA is TGTGCCAGCAGTTACTCAGGGGTGAACACTGAAGCTTTCTTT. The chain links TRBV6-6 to TRBJ1-1; maybe TRBD1 (5 bases). This CDR3 contains 14 residues. Trimming took 0 bases from V and 0 from J, leaving 5 bases between them. Per germline, CDR1 MNHNY and CDR2 SVGAGI (reference sequence).

Of note for this clone: A single base separates this from a much larger clone, so it may be a read error. Within the sample, other DNA sequences also encode this same CDR3. The chain is built from TRBV4-3 and TRBJ1-2; the D gene is possibly TRBD1 (5 bases). Germline V CDR1 and CDR2: LGHNA, YSLEER. The ends were cut back, 0 bases at V and 3 bases at J, with 8 bases in the middle. The CDR3 length is 14 residues. CDR3 nucleotide sequence: TGCGCCAGCAGCCAAGATCTAGGGGACTATGGCTACACCTTC. It codes for CASSQDLGDYGYTF.

There are a few counts of this clone. This chain joins TRBV4-3 and TRBJ2-5; TRBD1 agrees at 8 bases. TRBJ2-7 explains the end of the DNA better; the J call may be wrong. Germline V gene lookup returns CDR1 LGHNA and CDR2 YSLEER. This CDR3 region has 15 residues. The CDR3 bases are TGCGCCAGCAGCCACGGACAGGGAGAAACCTACGAGCAGTACTTC. Its protein is CASSHGQGETYEQYF.